This TCR beta chain is from a study of CD4+ T cells in melanoma. This table comes from immunoSEQ multiplex PCR, and its TCRdb copy is limited to in-frame clones, with some not included. In the table there are about 55,000 clones, roughly two thirds of which are singletons. The CDR3 sequence is 13 residues long. V was trimmed by 1 base and J by 9 bases, leaving 12 bases between them. Germline V gene data show CDR1 as SGHTA and CDR2 as FQGNSA. What was sequenced was tumor tissue. The rearrangement uses TRBV7-2 and TRBJ1-1; weak D call: TRBD1 (5 bases). This TCR derives from a human donor with melanoma. CDR3 sequence (DNA): TGTGCCAGCAGCTTAGTCCAGACAGAGCAAGCTTTCTTT. It yields the protein CASSLVQTEQAFF.